This paragraph reports one TCR beta chain. Its antigen is not identified. Other nucleotide sequences from this sample produce the same CDR3. The CDR3 length is 15 residues. In germline, CDR1 is MNHEY, CDR2 SVGAGI. V was clipped by 6 bases and J by 2 bases, with 14 bases between them. Sequencing used immunoSEQ multiplex PCR; TCRdb keeps in-frame clones, though not all of them. The sample lists about a million clones, approximately 68% occurring once. This entry comes from a study of shared clonotypes between healthy human individuals. Findings of the study overall: Non-shared clonotypes showed lower generation probabilities than clonotypes common to all four donors.

The rearrangement uses TRBV6-5 and TRBJ1-5; unclear D gene. The sample was memory CD4+ T cells sorted from blood. Regarding subset: CD45RA-negative fraction. This sequence was found in a man between 18 and 35 years old in good health. The CDR3 DNA follows: TGTGCCAGCAGGGGCACTGGGAGCGGCAATCAGCCCCAGCATTTT. Protein product: CASRGTGSGNQPQHF.